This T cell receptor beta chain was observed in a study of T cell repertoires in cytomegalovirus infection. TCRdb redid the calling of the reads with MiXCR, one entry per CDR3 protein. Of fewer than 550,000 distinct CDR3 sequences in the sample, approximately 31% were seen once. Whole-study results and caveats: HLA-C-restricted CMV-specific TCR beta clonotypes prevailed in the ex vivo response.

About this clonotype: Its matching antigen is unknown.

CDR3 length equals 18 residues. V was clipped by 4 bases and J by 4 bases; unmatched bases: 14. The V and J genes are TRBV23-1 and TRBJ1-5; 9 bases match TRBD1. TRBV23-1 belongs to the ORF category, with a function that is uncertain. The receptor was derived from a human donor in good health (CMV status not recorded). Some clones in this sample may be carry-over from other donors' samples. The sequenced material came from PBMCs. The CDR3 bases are TGCGCCAGCAGTCCAAATGGACAGGGGATTTCCACGAATCAGCCCCAGCATTTT. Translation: CASSPNGQGISTNQPQHF.